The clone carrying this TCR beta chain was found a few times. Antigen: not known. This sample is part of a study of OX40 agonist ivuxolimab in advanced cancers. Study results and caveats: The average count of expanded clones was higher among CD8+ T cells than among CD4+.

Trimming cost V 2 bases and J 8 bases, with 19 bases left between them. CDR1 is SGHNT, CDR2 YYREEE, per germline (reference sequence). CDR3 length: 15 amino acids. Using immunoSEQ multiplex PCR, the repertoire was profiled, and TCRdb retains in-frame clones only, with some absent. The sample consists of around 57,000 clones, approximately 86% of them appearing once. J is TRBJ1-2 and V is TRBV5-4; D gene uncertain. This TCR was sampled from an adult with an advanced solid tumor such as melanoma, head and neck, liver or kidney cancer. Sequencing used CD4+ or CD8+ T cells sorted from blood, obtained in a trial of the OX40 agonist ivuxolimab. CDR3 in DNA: TGTGCCAGCAGCTTCGTACACGGAGTCGTAGGGGGCTACACCTTC. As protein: CASSFVHGVVGGYTF.